Presented here are 22 T cell receptor beta chains from one specimen sequenced in a study of technical replicates of blood from several donors. Sequencing was performed with immunoSEQ multiplex PCR; in TCRdb, only in-frame clones are kept and a portion is missing. The data show roughly 50,000 clones, 90% to 95% seen once. Sequencing used PBMCs. Receptors originate from a human donor in good health. Some clones in this sample may be carry-over from other donors' samples.

The chain links TRBV4-1 to TRBJ1-1, with 9 bases identical to TRBD1. The CDR3 sequence is 17 residues long. The germline V gene encodes CDR1 MGHRA and CDR2 YSYEKL. Trimming cost V 1 base and J 3 bases; bases outside gene matches: 9. DNA for the CDR3: TGCGCCAGCAGCCAAGTGGGGACAGGGACGAGGTACACTGAAGCTTTCTTT. Protein sequence: CASSQVGTGTRYTEAFF.

This chain connects TRBV4-1 to TRBJ2-2, with D tentatively TRBD1 (6 bases). Deletions cut 2 bases from V and 8 bases from J, with 9 bases between. There are 13 residues in the CDR3. CDR1 and CDR2 (germline): MGHRA, YSYEKL. The DNA of the CDR3 is TGCGCCAGCAGCCAACAGGGGAGAGGGGAGCTGTTTTTT. As protein: CASSQQGRGELFF.

The chain couples TRBV27 to TRBJ1-6; 7 bases are a match to TRBD1. The ends lost 6 bases at V and 5 bases at J; junction bases unmatched: 10. The CDR3 is 16 amino acids. From germline, CDR1 is MNHEY and CDR2 SMNVEV (reference sequence). In nucleotides, the CDR3 is TGTGCCAGCAGACCACAACAGGGGCGGAATAATTCACCCCTCCACTTT. It codes for CASRPQQGRNNSPLHF.

This clone was detected a few times. The chain joins TRBV11-2 to TRBJ1-1; D possibly corresponds to TRBD1 (6 bases). CDR3 length equals 16 residues. The V end lost 5 bases, the J end lost 4 bases, and 20 bases lay between the germline ends. Germline CDR1 reads SGHAT; CDR2 reads FQNNGV. CDR3 sequence (DNA): TGTGCCAGCAGCCCGGGACAATATAAACGTAGCACTGAAGCTTTCTTT. It encodes CASSPGQYKRSTEAFF.

The chain recombines TRBV4-2 with TRBJ2-5, with 7 bases fitting TRBD1. Per the germline V gene, CDR1 is LGHNA and CDR2 is YNFKEQ. V lost 1 base to trimming and J lost 9 bases; unmatched junction nucleotides: 8. The CDR3 is 14 residues long. The CDR3 DNA is TGTGCCAGCAGCCAAGCAGGGCCCACAGGGGCCCAGTACTTC. This translates into CASSQAGPTGAQYF.

The chain recombines TRBV5-3 with TRBJ2-7; D is possibly TRBD2 (6 bases). TRBV5-3 is filed as an ORF, its function uncertain. The CDR3 extends over 15 amino acids. Trimming cost V 4 bases and J 2 bases, with 16 bases left between them. The CDR3 sequence: CARSGFPSDPYEQYF. The CDR3 nucleotides read TGTGCCAGAAGCGGCTTTCCTAGCGATCCCTACGAGCAGTACTTC.

The J gene is TRBJ1-2, the V gene TRBV29-1; D is uncertain. CDR3 size: 13 residues. Germline CDR1 reads SQVTM; CDR2 reads ANQGSEA. V gave up 3 bases and J gave up 2 bases, with 10 bases separating them. Here the CDR3 reads CSVEQVINYGYTF. CDR3 nucleotide sequence: TGCAGCGTTGAGCAGGTCATCAACTATGGCTACACCTTC.

This chain connects TRBV11-2 to TRBJ1-2; D uncertain. V was cut by 0 bases and J by 5 bases, with 10 bases left in between. CDR3 length equals 14 residues. Germline lookup yields CDR1 SGHAT and CDR2 FQNNGV. CDR3 nucleotides: TGTGCCAGCAGCTTAGATTTAGGAGGGTATGGCTACACCTTC. Its protein is CASSLDLGGYGYTF.

V gene TRBV29-1 combines with J gene TRBJ1-1; D is unresolved. Germline V gene sequence: CDR1 SQVTM, CDR2 ANQGSEA. This CDR3 spans 13 amino acids. The V and J ends lost 2 bases and 1 base respectively, with 8 bases between them. The CDR3 reads CSVEHSRNTEAFF. Written as DNA, the CDR3 is TGCAGCGTTGAACACAGTCGGAACACTGAAGCTTTCTTT.

V usage is TRBV5-1 and J usage is TRBJ2-5; TRBD1 might be the D (5 bases). The CDR3 covers 15 residues. V was trimmed by 0 bases and J by 1 base, leaving 10 bases between them. Germline CDR1 and CDR2: SGHRS and YFSETQ. The CDR3 nucleotides read TGCGCCAGCAGCTTGGCCGTAGGGGCCCAAGAGACCCAGTACTTC. Translated: CASSLAVGAQETQYF.

This clone was picked up one time. V usage is TRBV2 and J usage is TRBJ2-5; D possibly corresponds to TRBD2 (5 bases). The CDR3 is made up of 13 amino acids. CDR1 is SNHLY, CDR2 FYNNEI, per germline. V lost 3 bases and J lost 7, with 12 bases in between. CDR3 sequence: CASSDWGEVTQYF. CDR3 nucleotide sequence: TGTGCCAGCAGTGATTGGGGAGAAGTGACCCAGTACTTC.

The chain links TRBV5-1 to TRBJ2-3, with a tentative D call TRBD2 (6 bases). The ends were cut back, 4 bases at V and 8 bases at J, with 11 bases in the middle. This CDR3 region has 12 residues. CDR1 SGHRS and CDR2 YFSETQ come from the germline V gene. The chain's CDR3 is CASSEPGGTQYF. For the CDR3, the DNA is TGCGCCAGCAGCGAGCCCGGGGGTACGCAGTATTTT.

This chain uses TRBV7-2 with TRBJ1-2; D gene ambiguous. In germline, CDR1 is SGHTA, CDR2 FQGNSA. The CDR3 runs 13 residues. The germline V and J ends were trimmed by 2 bases and 3 bases, with 7 bases remaining between them. For the CDR3, the DNA is TGTGCCAGCAGCTTAAACAGCTACTATGGCTACACCTTC. Its translation is CASSLNSYYGYTF.

This sequence joins TRBV4-3 and TRBJ2-3, with 8 bases aligning to TRBD1. J lost 2 bases, V lost 4 bases, and 2 bases had no gene match. Germline V gene data show CDR1 as LGHNA and CDR2 as YSLEER. This CDR3 is 14 amino acids long. The DNA of the CDR3 is TGCGCCAGCAGCCCGGACAGGGCCACAGATACGCAGTATTTT. This codes for CASSPDRATDTQYF.

The genes are TRBV7-6 and TRBJ2-5; unclear D gene. V was clipped by 5 bases and J by 0 bases, with 4 bases between them. CDR3 length: 12 residues. Germline-derived CDR1 and CDR2 are SGHVS and FNYEAQ. In nucleotides, the CDR3 is TGTGCCAGCAGCCAGTACCAAGAGACCCAGTACTTC. Amino acid sequence: CASSQYQETQYF.

V and J are TRBV5-1 and TRBJ2-3, with 9 bases matching TRBD2. CDR1 is SGHRS, CDR2 YFSETQ, per germline. The V segment lost 4 bases and the J segment 2 bases; nucleotides outside the gene matches: 5. This CDR3 is 15 amino acids long. CDR3 sequence reads: CASSTSGGYTDTQYF. The CDR3 DNA is TGCGCCAGCAGCACGAGCGGGGGGTACACAGATACGCAGTATTTT.

The genes are TRBV7-3 and TRBJ2-7, with 8 positions matching TRBD1. Germline-derived CDR1 and CDR2 are SGHTA and FQGTGA. V was clipped by 1 base and J by 4 bases; unmatched bases: 0. The CDR3 loop spans 13 amino acids. DNA for the CDR3: TGTGCCAGCAGCTTAAACAGGGGGTACGAGCAGTACTTC. Protein sequence: CASSLNRGYEQYF.

The CDR3 region has the DNA TGTGCCAGCAGCCCCCGGACAGGGGTGAAGGGAACTGAAGCTTTCTTT. It specifies CASSPRTGVKGTEAFF. V is TRBV7-9 and J is TRBJ1-1; 9 nucleotides line up with TRBD1. Germline CDR1 reads SEHNR; CDR2 reads FQNEAQ (reference sequence). The J segment lost 5 bases and the V segment lost 5 bases, leaving 12 bases of the junction unmatched. CDR3 length: 16 residues.

The chain carries TRBV7-6 and TRBJ2-7; 8 bases align to TRBD1. V was clipped by 5 bases and J by 3 bases; unmatched bases: 3. The CDR3 is made up of 13 amino acids. The germline V gene encodes CDR1 SGHVS and CDR2 FNYEAQ. The CDR3 is CASSEDRGYEQYF. The CDR3, as DNA: TGTGCCAGCAGCGAAGACAGGGGCTACGAGCAGTACTTC. Based on the CDR3 plus reference TRBV7-6 and TRBJ2-7, the full variable domain is GAGVSQSPRYKVTKRGQDVALRCDPISGHVSLYWYRQALGQGPEFLTYFNYEAQQDKSGLPNDRFSAERPEGSISTLTIQRTEQRDSAMYRCASSEDRGYEQYFGPGTRLTVT.

The rearrangement uses TRBV7-2 and TRBJ2-3; maybe TRBD2 (7 bases). The length of the CDR3 is 15 residues. Germline values: CDR1 SGHTA, CDR2 FQGNSA. V was clipped by 5 bases and J by 8 bases, with 20 bases between them. CDR3 residues: CASSATRGASGTQYF. Here the CDR3 DNA reads TGTGCCAGCAGCGCAACACGGGGGGCCTCGGGTACGCAGTATTTT.

This chain links TRBV7-8 with TRBJ2-5, with 7 bases aligning to TRBD2. Losses at the gene ends were 1 base for V and 5 bases for J; bases not matched to a gene: 7. Germline CDR1 reads SGHVS; CDR2 reads FQNEAQ. The CDR3 is 15 residues long. CDR3 in amino acids: CASSLGGLVRETQYF. The CDR3 nucleotides are TGTGCCAGCAGCTTAGGAGGACTAGTACGGGAGACCCAGTACTTC.

The chain joins TRBV19 to TRBJ1-1; D unclear. CDR3 length: 15 amino acids. Germline assignment: CDR1 LNHDA and CDR2 SQIVND (reference sequence). V shed 4 bases and J shed 10 bases, with 22 bases lying between them. The CDR3 region has the DNA TGTGCCAGTAGTAGTATTCGCGCAGGAGGCTTGAGAGCTTTCTTT. This encodes CASSSIRAGGLRAFF.